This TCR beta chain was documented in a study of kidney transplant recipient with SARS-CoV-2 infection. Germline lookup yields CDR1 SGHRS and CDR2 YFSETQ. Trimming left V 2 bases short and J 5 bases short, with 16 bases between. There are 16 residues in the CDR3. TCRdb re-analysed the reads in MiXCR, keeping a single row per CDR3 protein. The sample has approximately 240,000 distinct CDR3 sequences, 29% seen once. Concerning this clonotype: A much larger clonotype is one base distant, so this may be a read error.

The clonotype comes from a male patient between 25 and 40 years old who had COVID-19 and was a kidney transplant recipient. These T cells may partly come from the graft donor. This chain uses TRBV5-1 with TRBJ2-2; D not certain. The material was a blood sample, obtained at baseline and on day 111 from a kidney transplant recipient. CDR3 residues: CASSFGGRMRTGELFF. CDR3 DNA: TGCGCCAGCAGCTTTGGTGGTCGGATGCGTACCGGGGAGCTGTTTTTT.